The rows below give T cell receptor beta chains drawn from one sample of a study of cytomegalovirus exposure and HLA in healthy donors. Generated by immunoSEQ multiplex PCR, the TCRdb table keeps only in-frame clones and is missing some. The data contain 120,000 to 150,000 clones, just under 85% of them singletons. The sequenced sample consisted of PBMCs. The origin of the receptors is a woman aged 40 to 49 in good health and CMV-seronegative. CDR3s include the opening cysteine and the closing phenylalanine or tryptophan. The D gene is left open where the match is weak. A clone size is listed for some rows: how often the clone was seen (once, few, many), or a class if it is expanded.

once	TRBV4-1	-	TRBJ1-1	TGCGCCAGCAGCCAAGACAGGGCGACCCTTCTATACGCTTTCTTT	CASSQDRATLLYAFF
-	TRBV28	-	TRBJ2-3	TGTGCCAGCAGTTCTACGGGGGACGCCGGGGATACGCAGTATTTT	CASSSTGDAGDTQYF
few	TRBV5-6	TRBD1	TRBJ1-2	TGTGCCAGCAGATTACAGGGGATCTATGGCTACACCTTC	CASRLQGIYGYTF
once	TRBV6-4	-	TRBJ2-2	TGTGCCAGCAGTGTGGAGGCTACCGGGGAGCTGTTTTTT	CASSVEATGELFF
-	TRBV29-1	TRBD2	TRBJ2-1	TGCAGCGTTGTTGGGGGGTCGGGGGGACCCAATGAGCAGTTCTTC	CSVVGGSGGPNEQFF
-	TRBV28	TRBD1	TRBJ1-4	TGTGCCAGCACCCCGACAGGGGGGTTCGGAAAACTGTTTTTT	CASTPTGGFGKLFF
few	TRBV7-2	TRBD2	TRBJ2-7	TGTGCCAGCAGCAATCTAGCGGGAGGGGACGAGCAGTACTTC	CASSNLAGGDEQYF
-	TRBV6-5	-	TRBJ2-3	TGTGCCAGCAATATCATGCCAGATACAGATACGCAGTATTTT	CASNIMPDTDTQYF
-	TRBV18	-	TRBJ1-5	TGTGCCAGCTCACCACGCGAGGGATTCGGCAATCAGCCCCAGCATTTT	CASSPREGFGNQPQHF
-	TRBV2	-	TRBJ2-7	TGTGCCAGCAGTGCCTCTCCCTACGAGCAGTACTTC	CASSASPYEQYF
-	TRBV4-2	TRBD2	TRBJ2-1	TGTGCCAGCAGCCAAGGGACCGGGACTAGCGGGAGGGTTGCAGGGAAGTTCTTC	CASSQGTGTSGRVAGKFF
-	TRBV2	-	TRBJ2-1	TGTGCCAGCACTAAACCGGGATCCTACAATGAGCAGTTCTTC	CASTKPGSYNEQFF
-	TRBV5-1	-	TRBJ1-1	TGCGCCAGCAGCCGGTTTATGAACACTGAAGCTTTCTTT	CASSRFMNTEAFF
-	TRBV18	TRBD2	TRBJ2-5	TGTGCCAGCTCACCTCAGAAACTAGCGGGACTAAAGTTAGGAGAGACCCAGTACTTC	CASSPQKLAGLKLGETQYF
-	TRBV20-1	-	TRBJ2-7	TGCAGTGCTAGAGTTAACTACGAGCAGTACTTC	CSARVNYEQYF
-	TRBV7-3	-	TRBJ1-4	TGTGCCAGCAGCTTAAGGGGGGGGTCGGGTGAAAAACTGTTTTTT	CASSLRGGSGEKLFF
-	TRBV5-4	-	TRBJ2-1	TGTGCCAGCAGGCCCGACTACCCTCTTTACAATGAGCAGTTCTTC	CASRPDYPLYNEQFF
-	TRBV25-1	-	TRBJ2-7	TGTGCCAGCAGTGAAGGGACTGCCTACGAACAGTACTTC	CASSEGTAYEQYF
-	TRBV5-6	-	TRBJ2-5	TGTGCCAGCAGCTTGGTATCCCACCGGGAGACCCAGTACTTC	CASSLVSHRETQYF
-	TRBV28	TRBD2	TRBJ2-1	TGTGCCAGCAGTTTACTTATCCTAGCGGGACGCAATGAGCAGTTCTTC	CASSLLILAGRNEQFF
-	TRBV19	-	TRBJ2-1	TGTGCCAGTAGTATCGTGGCGGGGCTCTACAATGAGCAGTTCTTC	CASSIVAGLYNEQFF
-	TRBV13	-	TRBJ1-2	TGTGCCAGCAGCTTAGAGGCAGGGGTTTATGGCTACACCTTC	CASSLEAGVYGYTF
-	TRBV11-3	-	TRBJ2-1	TGTGCCAGCAGCTTAGCCCTCGGATTAGGGGTCGACTACAATGAGCAGTTCTTC	CASSLALGLGVDYNEQFF
-	TRBV7-2	TRBD1	TRBJ1-1	TGTGCCAGCAGCGTACAGACAGGGTTGATACAAGCTTTCTTT	CASSVQTGLIQAFF
-	TRBV6-5	TRBD2	TRBJ2-1	TGTGCCAGCAGACGGGAGGGGTTCAATGAGCAGTTCTTC	CASRREGFNEQFF
-	TRBV10-2	-	TRBJ2-7	TGCGCCAGCAGTGGGTCAGGCGGCGTTTACGAGCAGTACTTC	CASSGSGGVYEQYF
-	TRBV29-1	-	TRBJ2-7	TGCAGCGTTGACAGCCCGGGCTCCTACGAGCAGTACTTC	CSVDSPGSYEQYF
-	TRBV4-2	TRBD1	TRBJ1-6	TGTGCCAGCAGCCAAGAGCAGGGGGTTAAGTCTTCACCCCTCCACTTT	CASSQEQGVKSSPLHF
few	TRBV2	-	TRBJ2-1	TGTGCCAGCTCCGTCCGGACATCCTACAATGAGCAGTTCTTC	CASSVRTSYNEQFF
-	TRBV5-8	TRBD2	TRBJ2-1	TGTGCCAGCAGTACATTAGCGGGAGGGCCTGTAGATGAGCAGTTCTTC	CASSTLAGGPVDEQFF
-	TRBV5-1	TRBD2	TRBJ2-3	TGCGCCAGCAGCACAACCCTAGCGGGAGTCGGAGATACGCAGTATTTT	CASSTTLAGVGDTQYF
-	TRBV28	TRBD2	TRBJ2-2	TGTGCCAGCAGTTTCCGGAGTAGCGGGATCTCCACCGGGGAGCTGTTTTTT	CASSFRSSGISTGELFF
once	TRBV4-1	TRBD1	TRBJ1-2	TGCGCCAGCAGCCAGGCTAGGACAGGGGAATTCAGCTATGGCTACACCTTC	CASSQARTGEFSYGYTF
few	TRBV7-9	TRBD2	TRBJ2-7	TGTGCCAGCAATAATCTGTTAGCTAGCGGGCGGATGTCCTACGAGCAGTACTTC	CASNNLLASGRMSYEQYF
-	TRBV7-2	-	TRBJ2-2	TGTGCCAGCAGCTTACGAGTTGTGAACACCGGGGAGCTGTTTTTT	CASSLRVVNTGELFF
-	TRBV6-6	-	TRBJ2-3	TGTGCCAGCAGTTTATTGGGGGGTCCTAGCACAGATACGCAGTATTTT	CASSLLGGPSTDTQYF
-	TRBV7-2	-	TRBJ2-3	TGTGCCAGCACCACTGGTGGCACAGATACGCAGTATTTT	CASTTGGTDTQYF
-	TRBV6-5	TRBD2	TRBJ2-7	TGTGCCAGCAGGGGAACTAGCGGGAGCGGGAGCGAGCAGTACTTC	CASRGTSGSGSEQYF
-	TRBV5-4	-	TRBJ1-3	TGTGCCAGCAGCTCACGACTGAATGGAAACACCATATATTTT	CASSSRLNGNTIYF
-	TRBV4-3	TRBD2	TRBJ2-1	TGCGCCAGCAGCCAAGATCTGGGTAGCGGGGTCAATAATGAGCAGTTCTTC	CASSQDLGSGVNNEQFF
-	TRBV10-1	TRBD1	TRBJ2-7	TGCGCCACCACGGGGACAGGGGGCGGGCAGTACTTC	CATTGTGGGQYF
once	TRBV28	-	TRBJ1-4	TGTGCCAGCAGTTTATACGCAGCGTATAATGAAAAACTGTTTTTT	CASSLYAAYNEKLFF
-	TRBV28	TRBD1	TRBJ1-2	TGTGCCAGCACGTGGACAGGGGGGGACTATGGCTACACCTTC	CASTWTGGDYGYTF
-	TRBV4-3	TRBD1	TRBJ1-6	TGCGCCAGCAGCCACCGAGTAGGGACAGGGAATAATTCACCCCTCCACTTT	CASSHRVGTGNNSPLHF
-	TRBV5-4	TRBD2	TRBJ2-5	TGTGCCAGCAGCCAGGGACTAGCTCAAGAGACCCAGTACTTC	CASSQGLAQETQYF
-	TRBV7-3	-	TRBJ2-2	TGTGCCAGCAGCATCAGGGGTAACGGGGAGCTGTTTTTT	CASSIRGNGELFF
once	TRBV28	TRBD1	TRBJ1-2	TGTGCCAGCAGTTTAGGAGGGGGCCAAAACTATGGCTACACCTTC	CASSLGGGQNYGYTF
-	TRBV5-1	TRBD2	TRBJ2-3	TGCGCCAGCAGCTTGTCGATAGCGGGAGGGCCCGATACGCAGTATTTT	CASSLSIAGGPDTQYF
-	TRBV5-1	-	TRBJ2-5	TGCGCCAGCAGCTCCCAGGGGACCCAAGAGACCCAGTACTTC	CASSSQGTQETQYF
-	TRBV19	-	TRBJ1-3	TGTGCCAGTAGTATGGGGCGGACCTCTGGAAACACCATATATTTT	CASSMGRTSGNTIYF
-	TRBV5-1	-	TRBJ2-5	TGCGCCAGCAGCTCGACAGGACAAGAGACCCAGTACTTC	CASSSTGQETQYF
-	TRBV30	TRBD1	TRBJ2-7	TGTGCCTGGAGGGGGGGGGACAGGGCCTTGATCGAGCAGTACTTC	CAWRGGDRALIEQYF
-	TRBV9	TRBD1	TRBJ2-3	TGTGCCAGCAGCGTAGAGACAGGGGGAATGTCAGATACGCAGTATTTT	CASSVETGGMSDTQYF
-	TRBV5-5	TRBD2	TRBJ2-2	TGTGCCAGCAGCTTGGGACTAGCGGGAGATTACAGGGAGCTGTTTTTT	CASSLGLAGDYRELFF